This TCR beta chain comes out of a study of blood T cell repertoires in COVID-19. Method: immunoSEQ multiplex PCR; TCRdb's copy keeps in-frame clones and lacks some. The sample includes fewer than 350,000 clones, 87% seen only once; the top ten take approximately 9.4%. V shed 2 bases, J shed 9 bases, and the junction held 6 bases outside the gene matches. This CDR3 has 13 amino acids. Germline loops: CDR1 MNHEY, CDR2 SVGAGI. Seattle patients were enrolled while actively infected and followed longitudinally. Sequenced sample: peripheral blood. The chain joins TRBV6-5 to TRBJ1-1, with 7 bases aligning to TRBD1. The TCR was taken from a man aged 30-40 years with COVID-19, enrolled during active disease. CDR3 DNA: TGTGCCAGCAGTTACCTCCAACAGGGGAAAGCTTTCTTT. This encodes CASSYLQQGKAFF.